Each of the 6 T cell receptor beta chains below was sequenced from the same sample in a study of T cells after yellow fever vaccination. TCRdb fed the 5' RACE reads into MiXCR, producing one record per CDR3 protein. The profile shows about 260,000 distinct CDR3 sequences, about 5% of them singletons. This sample comprised CD4+ T cells sorted from PBMCs, obtained on the day of the yellow fever booster vaccination. The receptors shown here come from a man in his late teens or twenties who received the YFV17D yellow fever vaccine.

This clonotype was recorded at least ten times. This rearrangement joins TRBV7-9 to TRBJ2-1, with 7 bases that match TRBD2. The germline CDR1 and CDR2 sequences are SEHNR and FQNEAQ (reference sequence). CDR3 size: 14 residues. V was pared by 3 bases and J by 2 bases, with 1 base of the junction left unmatched. CDR3 region: CASSFRGAYNEQFF. The DNA of the CDR3 is TGTGCCAGCAGCTTCCGGGGGGCCTACAATGAGCAGTTCTTC.

The chain recombines TRBV7-2 with TRBJ2-1, with unresolved D. The CDR3 consists of 13 residues. CDR1 SGHTA and CDR2 FQGNSA come from the germline V gene. Trimming removed 2 bases at V and 5 bases at J, with 7 bases between. CDR3 coding DNA: TGTGCCAGCAGCTTAAATTCCCACAATGAGCAGTTCTTC. Translating gives CASSLNSHNEQFF.

This clonotype ranks as medium-sized. V and J are TRBV10-3 and TRBJ2-5; D is unresolved. There are 14 residues in the CDR3. Germline V lookup: CDR1 ENHRY, CDR2 SYGVKD. V gave up 0 bases and J gave up 2 bases, with 7 bases separating them. The CDR3: CAISESRTQETQYF. DNA for the CDR3: TGTGCCATCAGTGAGTCGCGGACGCAAGAGACCCAGTACTTC.

The chain employs TRBV5-1 and TRBJ2-5; 8 bases agree with TRBD1. V lost 0 bases to trimming and J lost 6 bases; unmatched junction nucleotides: 7. Per the germline V gene, CDR1 is SGHRS and CDR2 is YFSETQ. This CDR3 has 15 amino acids. This CDR3 reads CASSLDRTGIQTQYF. CDR3 sequence (DNA): TGCGCCAGCAGCTTGGACCGGACAGGGATACAGACCCAGTACTTC.

This clonotype was observed many times. J is TRBJ2-7 and V is TRBV6-2 or TRBV6-3, with D tentatively TRBD2 (6 bases). This CDR3 contains 12 residues. The V and J ends lost 5 bases and 7 bases respectively, with 12 bases between them. Germline assignment: CDR1 MNHEY and CDR2 SVGEGT. CDR3 region: CASSTGVGEQYV. CDR3 sequence (DNA): TGTGCCAGCAGTACGGGGGTTGGGGAGCAGTACGTC.

This clonotype was counted many times. This rearrangement joins TRBV5-1 to TRBJ1-6; tentatively, D is TRBD1 (6 bases). CDR1 SGHRS and CDR2 YFSETQ come from the germline V gene. CDR3 length: 16 amino acids. The V end lost 0 bases, the J end lost 6 bases, and 13 bases lay between the germline ends. DNA for the CDR3: TGCGCCAGCAGCTTGGCGACAGGAGGCGGTAATTCACCCCTCCACTTT. This translates into CASSLATGGGNSPLHF.